This entry is about one TCR beta chain. Its specific antigen is unknown. Per-base quality was not reported, and no clone a single base away is much larger than it. The library was prepared using the immunoSEQ multiplex PCR assay. The clones in this table, taken by TCRdb from immuneACCESS, are in-frame only. Not every clone is retained; where verified, under half of the shortfall comes from an unresolved V gene, and the cause of the rest is unknown. This sample gives about 70,000 clones in total; around 97% of them show up just once. The top ten clones comprise approximately 0.21% of the sample. Trimming takes 3 bases from V and 2 bases from J, and the germline ends sit 10 bases apart. CDR1 is given as MDHEN and CDR2 as SYDVKM, both from the germline V gene. From the cysteine up to the phenylalanine, the CDR3 has a length of 15 residues. The DNA shown is the 45-base CDR3, in frame from base 1. These data belong to a study of technical replicates of blood from a handful of donors (dated by TCRdb to the late 2010s).

This sequence was found in a human donor in good health. Recombination joined TRBV28 with TRBJ2-2; the D region possibly corresponds to TRBD2 (6 bases align). The sample was T cells isolated from PBMCs. The DNA sequence follows: TGTGCCAGCAGTTTCCTAGCGCGAAACACCGGGGAGCTGTTTTTT. Protein translation: CASSFLARNTGELFF.